Each of the 22 T cell receptor beta chains below was sequenced from the same sample in a study of control samples from healthy donors and cancer patients (TCRdb year 2020). The library was made by the immunoSEQ multiplex PCR assay. This is the immuneACCESS table as TCRdb keeps it, with only in-frame sequences that have V and J called. A part of the clones is gone; compared with another copy, unresolved V genes explain less than half, and the rest is unexplained. In all, the sample holds about 140,000 clones, and over 85% of those were seen once. The ten largest account for around 10% of the sample. Sequencing used blood. These receptors were collected from a man younger than 40 in good health.

This clone was seen only once. The chain employs TRBV28 and TRBJ1-1, with TRBD1 matching over 7 bases. The J segment lost 0 bases and the V segment lost 6 bases, leaving 7 bases of the junction unmatched. CDR3 length: 15 amino acids. CDR1 is MDHEN and CDR2 is SYDVKM in the germline V gene. For the CDR3, the DNA is TGTGCCAGCAGCTCATCCAGGGGGATGAACACTGAAGCTTTCTTT. Its protein product is CASSSSRGMNTEAFF.

This chain links TRBV6-6 with TRBJ2-5; D is uncertain. Germline V gene data show CDR1 as MNHNY and CDR2 as SVGAGI (reference sequence). Trimming cost V 2 bases and J 5 bases, with 3 bases left between them. The length of the CDR3 is 11 residues. CDR3 sequence reads: CASSYGETQYF. In DNA, the CDR3 is TGTGCCAGCAGTTACGGGGAGACCCAGTACTTC.

The rearrangement links TRBV27 to TRBJ2-1; D gene unclear. The germline CDR1 and CDR2 sequences are MNHEY and SMNVEV (reference sequence). The V gene lost 1 base and the J gene lost 6 bases, with 28 bases spanning the gap. CDR3 length: 20 amino acids. CDR3 region: CASSLWVAAAATGKSNEQFF. CDR3 bases: TGTGCCAGCAGTTTATGGGTCGCAGCAGCTGCTACTGGCAAAAGCAATGAGCAGTTCTTC.

The V gene is TRBV19, the J gene TRBJ1-1; 9 bases are shared with TRBD1. Germline assignment: CDR1 LNHDA and CDR2 SQIVND (reference sequence). CDR3 length equals 15 residues. V lost 3 bases and J lost 6; bases outside the gene matches: 8. The CDR3 protein is CASSIFLTGGSEAFF. The CDR3, as DNA: TGTGCCAGTAGTATCTTTCTTACAGGGGGCTCTGAAGCTTTCTTT.

The rearrangement links TRBV27 to TRBJ1-4, with 7 bases that match TRBD1. Losses at the gene ends were 6 bases for V and 16 bases for J; bases not matched to a gene: 8. This CDR3 is built from 11 residues. The germline CDR1 and CDR2 sequences are MNHEY and SMNVEV (reference sequence). CDR3 region: CASRGGQLPFF. CDR3 coding DNA: TGTGCCAGCAGGGGGGGACAGTTACCGTTTTTT.

The V and J genes are TRBV28 and TRBJ1-2; tentative D call: TRBD1 (5 bases). Trimming took off 6 bases at V and 0 bases at J, with 14 bases between the two ends. The germline V gene has CDR1 MDHEN and CDR2 SYDVKM. The CDR3 consists of 15 residues. DNA of the CDR3: TGTGCCAGCAGGGGGCCGGGGAGCCCTAACTATGGCTACACCTTC. It encodes CASRGPGSPNYGYTF.

For this clone: Other nucleotide sequences in the sample specify the same CDR3. The CDR3: CASSSHGQGNYGYTF. DNA of the CDR3: TGTGCCAGCAGTTCACACGGACAGGGAAACTATGGCTACACCTTC. This chain connects TRBV28 to TRBJ1-2; 8 bases align to TRBD1. CDR1 and CDR2 (germline): MDHEN, SYDVKM. V trimming: 4 bases; J trimming: 2 bases; junction bases outside the gene matches: 6. The CDR3 is 15 amino acids.

The rearrangement links TRBV29-1 to TRBJ2-1; D is possibly TRBD2 (5 bases). The V gene lost 7 bases and the J gene lost 0 bases, with 13 bases spanning the gap. The length of the CDR3 is 14 residues. CDR1 and CDR2 from the germline V gene are SQVTM and ANQGSEA. The CDR3 DNA sequence: TGCAGCGATGACACTAGGAGCTCCTACAATGAGCAGTTCTTC. The encoded protein is CSDDTRSSYNEQFF.

The chain links TRBV2 to TRBJ1-1; 10 nucleotides match TRBD1. Germline CDR1 SNHLY, CDR2 FYNNEI. This CDR3 contains 14 residues. V gave up 6 bases and J gave up 6 bases; unmatched junction bases: 7. CDR3 nucleotide sequence: TGTGCCAGCAGACCCGACAGGGGGCGAGCTGAAGCTTTCTTT. Amino acids: CASRPDRGRAEAFF.

V is TRBV5-1 and J is TRBJ1-4; D is perhaps TRBD1 (5 bases). Germline loops: CDR1 SGHRS, CDR2 YFSETQ. The CDR3 length is 13 residues. Trimming removed 4 bases at V and 4 bases at J, with 8 bases between. The CDR3, as DNA: TGCGCCAGCAGCCCCCAGGGTAATGAAAAACTGTTTTTT. Its translation is CASSPQGNEKLFF.

This clone was counted a single time. The chain employs TRBV18 and TRBJ1-1; TRBD1 is a possible D gene (6 bases). Germline CDR1 is KGHSH and CDR2 is LQKENI. V dropped 5 bases and J dropped 1 base, with 11 bases sitting between them. The CDR3 loop spans 14 amino acids. CDR3 sequence reads: CASSGQRGNTEAFF. CDR3 coding DNA: TGTGCCAGCTCAGGACAGAGGGGGAACACTGAAGCTTTCTTT.

The gene calls are TRBV6-5 and TRBJ2-1; D is ambiguous. The CDR3 has 16 residues. V gave up 0 bases and J gave up 0 bases, with 9 bases separating them. Germline V CDR1 and CDR2: MNHEY, SVGAGI. The CDR3 bases are TGTGCCAGCAGTTACTCGGCGGATAGCTCCTACAATGAGCAGTTCTTC. This codes for CASSYSADSSYNEQFF.

The chain's CDR3 is CASSEELPSSYEQYF. CDR3 bases: TGTGCCAGCAGTGAAGAACTTCCGAGCTCCTACGAGCAGTACTTC. The chain uses TRBV6-1 and TRBJ2-7; D is ambiguous. Trimming removed 1 base from V and 0 bases from J, with 10 bases in between. There are 15 residues in the CDR3. CDR1 and CDR2 (germline): MNHNS, SASEGT.

The chain combines TRBV6-5 with TRBJ2-1; either TRBD1 or TRBD2 may fit D (6 bases each). The V gene lost 2 bases and the J gene lost 7 bases, with 12 bases spanning the gap. Germline V gene lookup returns CDR1 MNHEY and CDR2 SVGAGI. The CDR3 runs 14 residues. This chain's CDR3 is CASSYRTGRNEQFF. CDR3 DNA: TGTGCCAGCAGTTACAGAACAGGGAGGAATGAGCAGTTCTTC.

The chain combines TRBV6-5 with TRBJ1-1; 9 nucleotides agree with TRBD1. V was clipped by 6 bases and J by 1 base; unmatched bases: 3. In germline, CDR1 is MNHEY, CDR2 SVGAGI. The CDR3 runs to 14 residues. CDR3 amino acids: CASSPGQGNTEAFF. Written as DNA, the CDR3 is TGTGCCAGCAGCCCGGGACAGGGGAACACTGAAGCTTTCTTT.

The chain joins TRBV28 to TRBJ1-4; the match to TRBD1 covers 9 bases. Germline CDR1 reads MDHEN; CDR2 reads SYDVKM. V shed 5 bases and J 6 bases; nucleotides not matched to a gene: 10. There are 16 residues in the CDR3. In DNA form, the CDR3 reads TGTGCCAGCAGTCCCCGACAGGGGGGAAAATATGAAAAACTGTTTTTT. Translation gives CASSPRQGGKYEKLFF.

V is TRBV4-1 and J is TRBJ1-3, with 7 bases identical to TRBD1. CDR1 is MGHRA and CDR2 is YSYEKL in the germline V gene. The CDR3 length is 17 residues. The ends lost 0 bases at V and 4 bases at J; junction bases unmatched: 9. The CDR3 sequence: CASSQDRAGGAGNTIYF. DNA of the CDR3: TGCGCCAGCAGCCAAGATCGGGCAGGGGGAGCGGGAAACACCATATATTTT.

This rearrangement joins TRBV10-2 to TRBJ1-1; D is perhaps TRBD1 (6 bases). This CDR3 has 14 amino acids. CDR1 is WSHSY, CDR2 SAAADI, per germline. Trimming removed 1 base at V and 5 bases at J, with 11 bases between. CDR3 coding DNA: TGCGCCAGCAGTGAGTTAACAGGGCGGACTGAAGCTTTCTTT. Translation: CASSELTGRTEAFF.

The chain uses TRBV9 and TRBJ2-7; D is undetermined. Trimming stripped 0 bases from V and 1 base from J, with 8 bases between. Germline V gives CDR1 SGDLS, CDR2 YYNGEE. The CDR3 totals 14 residues. The CDR3 DNA reads as TGTGCCAGCAGCGTAGGCCGGACGTCCTACGAGCAGTACTTC. As protein: CASSVGRTSYEQYF.

The CDR3 sequence is CASGEGSGQPQHF. The CDR3 DNA reads as TGTGCCAGCGGAGAGGGGTCGGGTCAGCCCCAGCATTTT. V gene TRBV7-6 combines with J gene TRBJ1-5; maybe TRBD1 (5 bases). The CDR3 runs 13 residues. V was pared by 8 bases and J by 6 bases, with 14 bases between. Germline V gives CDR1 SGHVS, CDR2 FNYEAQ.

The V and J genes are TRBV10-1 and TRBJ1-1; D unclear. Per germline, CDR1 WNHNN and CDR2 SYGVQD (reference sequence). This CDR3 spans 12 amino acids. V was pared by 8 bases and J by 1 base, with 8 bases between. The CDR3 loop is CASEAGNTEAFF. The CDR3 DNA follows: TGCGCCAGCGAAGCAGGGAACACTGAAGCTTTCTTT.

The chain is built from TRBV2 and TRBJ2-7; tentative D call: TRBD1 (6 bases). V was clipped by 6 bases and J by 4 bases, with 13 bases between them. Germline lookup yields CDR1 SNHLY and CDR2 FYNNEI. CDR3 length: 13 amino acids. As DNA, the CDR3 is TGTGCCAGCAGCCTTCAACAGGGTTACGAGCAGTACTTC. It specifies CASSLQQGYEQYF.